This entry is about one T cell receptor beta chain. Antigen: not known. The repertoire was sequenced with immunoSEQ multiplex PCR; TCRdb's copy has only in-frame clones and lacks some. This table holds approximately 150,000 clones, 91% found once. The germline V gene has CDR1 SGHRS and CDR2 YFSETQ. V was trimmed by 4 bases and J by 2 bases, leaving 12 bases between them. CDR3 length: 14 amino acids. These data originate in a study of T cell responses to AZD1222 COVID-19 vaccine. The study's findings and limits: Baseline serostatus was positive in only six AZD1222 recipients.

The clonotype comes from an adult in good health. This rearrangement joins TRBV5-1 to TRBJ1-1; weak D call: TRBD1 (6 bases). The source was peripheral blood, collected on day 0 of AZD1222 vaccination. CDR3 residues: CASSAGTLNTEAFF. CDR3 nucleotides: TGCGCCAGCAGCGCCGGGACACTCAACACTGAAGCTTTCTTT.